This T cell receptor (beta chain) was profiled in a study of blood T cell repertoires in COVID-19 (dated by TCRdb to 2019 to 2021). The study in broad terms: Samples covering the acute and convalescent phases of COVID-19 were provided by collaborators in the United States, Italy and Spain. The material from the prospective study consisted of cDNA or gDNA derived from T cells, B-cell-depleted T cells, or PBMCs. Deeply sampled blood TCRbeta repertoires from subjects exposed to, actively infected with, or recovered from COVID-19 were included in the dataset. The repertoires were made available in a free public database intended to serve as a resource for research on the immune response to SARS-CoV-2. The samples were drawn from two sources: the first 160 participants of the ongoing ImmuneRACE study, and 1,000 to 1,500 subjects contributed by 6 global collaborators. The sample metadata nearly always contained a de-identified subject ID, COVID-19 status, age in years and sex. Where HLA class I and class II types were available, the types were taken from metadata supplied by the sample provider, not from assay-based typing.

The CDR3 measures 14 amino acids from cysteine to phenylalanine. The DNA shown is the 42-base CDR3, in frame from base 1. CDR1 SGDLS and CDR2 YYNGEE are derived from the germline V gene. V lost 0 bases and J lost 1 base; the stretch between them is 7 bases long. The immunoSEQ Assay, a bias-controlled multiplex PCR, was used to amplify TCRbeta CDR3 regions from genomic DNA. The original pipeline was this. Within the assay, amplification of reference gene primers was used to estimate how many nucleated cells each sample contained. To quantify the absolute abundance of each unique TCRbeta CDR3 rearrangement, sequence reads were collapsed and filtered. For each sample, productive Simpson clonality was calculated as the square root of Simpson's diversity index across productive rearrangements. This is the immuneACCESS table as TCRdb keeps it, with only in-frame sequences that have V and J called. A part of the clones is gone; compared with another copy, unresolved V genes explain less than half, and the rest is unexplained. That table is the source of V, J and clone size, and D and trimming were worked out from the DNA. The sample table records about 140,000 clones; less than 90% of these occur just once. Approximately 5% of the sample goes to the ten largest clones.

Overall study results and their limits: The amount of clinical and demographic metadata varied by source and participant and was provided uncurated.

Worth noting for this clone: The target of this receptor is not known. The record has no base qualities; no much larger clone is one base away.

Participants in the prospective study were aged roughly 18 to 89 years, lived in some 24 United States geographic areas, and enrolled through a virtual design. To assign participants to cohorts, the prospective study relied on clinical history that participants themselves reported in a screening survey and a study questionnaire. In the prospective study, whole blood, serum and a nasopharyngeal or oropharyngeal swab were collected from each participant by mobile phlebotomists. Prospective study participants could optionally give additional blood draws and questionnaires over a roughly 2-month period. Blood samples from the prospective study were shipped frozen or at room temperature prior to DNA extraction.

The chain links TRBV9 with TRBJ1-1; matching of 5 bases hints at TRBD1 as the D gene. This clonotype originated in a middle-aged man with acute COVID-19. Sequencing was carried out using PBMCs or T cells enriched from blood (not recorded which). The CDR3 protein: CASSVGGRNTEAFF. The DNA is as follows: TGTGCCAGCAGCGTAGGGGGCAGGAACACTGAAGCTTTCTTT.